Following are 20 T cell receptor beta chains from one sample sequenced in a study of shared clonotypes between healthy human individuals (dated by TCRdb to the early 2020s). The method was the immunoSEQ multiplex PCR assay. TCRdb took over this immuneACCESS table, retaining in-frame rearrangements with V and J assigned. Such tables are incomplete; in checked studies, under half of the missing clones stem from an unresolved V gene, and the remainder is unexplained. The sample table contains around 1.5 million clones; only one count was recorded for 95% to 99% of them. The top ten constitute less than 0.55% of the sample. The specimen sequenced was naive CD4+ T cells sorted from blood. What the cell subset or site label conveys for this sample: CD45RA+ positively selected. The source of these receptors is a man aged 25-40 years in good health.

CDR3 DNA sequence: TGCAGTGCTAGGGCCGCCCGAACCCAGTACTTC. It encodes CSARAARTQYF. The chain is built from TRBV20-1 and TRBJ2-5, with D uncertain. The CDR3 has 11 amino acids. The germline V gene has CDR1 DFQATT and CDR2 SNEGSKA (reference sequence). Trimming cost V 3 bases and J 8 bases, with 10 bases left between them.

J is TRBJ1-2 and V is TRBV9, with 9 bases aligning to TRBD1. From germline, CDR1 is SGDLS and CDR2 YYNGEE. The CDR3 covers 15 residues. With 3 bases clipped from V and 5 bases from J, the junction kept 8 bases outside the gene matches. The CDR3 loop reads CASSADRGSVYGYTF. DNA of the CDR3: TGTGCCAGCAGCGCTGACAGGGGGTCCGTATATGGCTACACCTTC.

The CDR3, as DNA: TGCACCAGCAGCCAGCCCCCCGCTCCCGGGACTCTCTATAACAATGAGCAGTTCTTC. This translates into CTSSQPPAPGTLYNNEQFF. The chain employs TRBV1 and TRBJ2-1; the table's D call of TRBD2 was not tested on the DNA. TRBV1 is listed as a pseudogene. There are 19 residues in the CDR3.

This clone was observed a single time. The rearrangement uses TRBV4-3 and TRBJ2-7; 13 positions match TRBD2. The CDR3 runs to 15 residues. The V gene's germline CDR1 is LGHNA and CDR2 YSLEER. The ends lost 4 bases at V and 5 bases at J; junction bases unmatched: 5. This CDR3 reads CASSPLAGGRNEQYF. In nucleotides, the CDR3 is TGCGCCAGCAGCCCACTAGCGGGAGGGAGGAACGAGCAGTACTTC.

This chain's CDR3 is CSVGGTGVNYGYTF. As DNA, the CDR3 is TGCAGCGTAGGTGGGACAGGGGTGAACTATGGCTACACCTTC. This chain joins TRBV29-1 and TRBJ1-2; 10 nucleotides line up with TRBD1. J gave up 2 bases and V 6 bases, and 6 bases lay outside the gene matches. This CDR3 is 14 amino acids long. From germline, CDR1 is SQVTM and CDR2 ANQGSEA.

The rearrangement uses TRBV6-6 and TRBJ2-3; D uncertain. Trimming removed 2 bases at V and 5 bases at J, with 8 bases between. From germline, CDR1 is MNHNY and CDR2 SVGAGI (reference sequence). This CDR3 is built from 13 residues. The CDR3, as DNA: TGTGCCAGCAGTTACCACAAGGGAGATACGCAGTATTTT. Translated: CASSYHKGDTQYF.

V usage is TRBV10-2 and J usage is TRBJ2-7; D is possibly TRBD2 (7 bases). Germline V gene sequence: CDR1 WSHSY, CDR2 SAAADI. Trimming pared 3 bases from V and 2 bases from J, leaving 17 bases between. This CDR3 is built from 16 residues. CDR3 region: CASSESLGGRTYEQYF. For the CDR3, the DNA is TGCGCCAGCAGTGAAAGCCTCGGGGGGCGGACCTACGAGCAGTACTTC.

J is TRBJ2-5 and V is TRBV14, with D perhaps TRBD2 (6 bases). Trimming removed 2 bases from V and 0 bases from J, with 13 bases in between. The CDR3 is 16 residues long. Germline V lookup: CDR1 SGHDN, CDR2 FVKESK. Written as DNA, the CDR3 is TGTGCCAGCAGCCAACGCGGGAAGTATAACCAAGAGACCCAGTACTTC. As protein: CASSQRGKYNQETQYF. Variable domain in full (rest from reference TRBV14 and TRBJ2-5): EAGVTQFPSHSVIEKGQTVTLRCDPISGHDNLYWYRRVMGKEIKFLLHFVKESKQDESGMPNNRFLAERTGGTYSTLKVQPAELEDSGVYFCASSQRGKYNQETQYFGPGTRLLVL.

The V and J genes are TRBV7-3 and TRBJ2-2; 11 positions agree with TRBD2. J was trimmed by 5 bases and V by 6 bases; bases with no gene match: 5. Germline V lookup: CDR1 SGHTA, CDR2 FQGTGA. The CDR3 totals 15 residues. CDR3 nucleotides: TGTGCCAGCAGGATAGCGGGAGGGCCAACCGGGGAGCTGTTTTTT. It yields the protein CASRIAGGPTGELFF.

In its sample, this clone was seen once. Other nucleotide sequences from this sample produce the same CDR3. This chain links TRBV2 with TRBJ2-3, with 12 bases aligning to TRBD2. The CDR3 has 15 residues. The J segment lost 3 bases and the V segment lost 5 bases, leaving 3 bases of the junction unmatched. Germline-derived CDR1 and CDR2 are SNHLY and FYNNEI. The CDR3 DNA is TGTGCCAGCAGTATACTAGCGGGAGGTACAGATACGCAGTATTTT. This sequence encodes CASSILAGGTDTQYF.

J is TRBJ1-5 and V is TRBV15, with TRBD1 matching 7 bases. Trimming at V came to 2 bases and at J to 0 bases, leaving 10 bases not matched to a gene. The CDR3 sequence is 18 residues long. Germline V gene lookup returns CDR1 LNHNV and CDR2 YYDKDF (reference sequence). CDR3 sequence (DNA): TGTGCCACCAGCAGACACGGACAGGTTAAATATAGCAATCAGCCCCAGCATTTT. It encodes CATSRHGQVKYSNQPQHF.

The chain is built from TRBV7-8 and TRBJ2-7; 11 bases match TRBD2. This CDR3 has 16 amino acids. Germline V lookup: CDR1 SGHVS, CDR2 FQNEAQ. With 3 bases clipped from V and 3 bases from J, the junction kept 7 bases outside the gene matches. The CDR3 reads CASSFSSGRKIYEQYF. CDR3 in DNA: TGTGCCAGCAGCTTCTCTAGCGGGAGGAAAATCTACGAGCAGTACTTC.

J is TRBJ2-3 and V is TRBV5-4; 10 bases map to TRBD2. Per the germline V gene, CDR1 is SGHNT and CDR2 is YYREEE (reference sequence). V was pared by 1 base and J by 3 bases, with 5 bases of the junction left unmatched. This CDR3 comprises 16 residues. Here the CDR3 DNA reads TGTGCCAGCAGCTTGAGAACTAGCGGGATGACAGATACGCAGTATTTT. Translating gives CASSLRTSGMTDTQYF.

The CDR3 bases are TGCAGCGTTGGGGTACATGAGCAGTTCTTC. Encoded protein: CSVGVHEQFF. The J gene is TRBJ2-1, the V gene TRBV29-1, with D unresolved. Trimming pared 4 bases from V and 8 bases from J, leaving 6 bases between. CDR3 size: 10 residues. CDR1 is SQVTM and CDR2 is ANQGSEA in the germline V gene.

This CDR3 reads CASSLVEGSYEQYF. The CDR3 DNA reads as TGCGCCAGCAGCTTGGTTGAGGGCTCCTACGAGCAGTACTTC. The chain recombines TRBV5-1 with TRBJ2-7, with a possible D match to TRBD2 (5 bases). Trimming cost V 0 bases and J 0 bases, with 7 bases left between them. Germline V gene sequence: CDR1 SGHRS, CDR2 YFSETQ. The CDR3 totals 14 residues. The full variable domain, its missing parts supplied by reference TRBV5-1 and TRBJ2-7, is KAGVTQTPRYLIKTRGQQVTLSCSPISGHRSVSWYQQTPGQGLQFLFEYFSETQRNKGNFPGRFSGRQFSNSRSEMNVSTLELGDSALYLCASSLVEGSYEQYFGPGTRLTVT.

The V call is TRBV5-4, the J call TRBJ2-3; D might be TRBD1 (6 bases). Germline V lookup: CDR1 SGHNT, CDR2 YYREEE (reference sequence). V shed 0 bases and J shed 5 bases, with 16 bases lying between them. The CDR3 has 16 residues. The DNA for the CDR3 is TGTGCCAGCAGCTTGGGACTAACAAGGGGGATAGATACGCAGTATTTT. This translates into CASSLGLTRGIDTQYF. The full variable domain, in which reference TRBV5-4 and TRBJ2-3 provide the parts outside the CDR3, is ETGVTQSPTHLIKTRGQQVTLRCSSQSGHNTVSWYQQALGQGPQFIFQYYREEENGRGNFPPRFSGLQFPNYSSELNVNALELDDSALYLCASSLGLTRGIDTQYFGPGTRLTVL.

Notes on this clone: Other DNA sequences in this sample translate to the same CDR3. The chain carries TRBV5-1 and TRBJ2-2; 7 bases map to TRBD1. The CDR3 spans 13 residues. Germline V gene data show CDR1 as SGHRS and CDR2 as YFSETQ. With 3 bases clipped from V and 6 bases from J, the junction kept 2 bases outside the gene matches. CDR3 bases: TGCGCCAGCAGCTCGACAGGGCCCGGGGAGCTGTTTTTT. It encodes CASSSTGPGELFF.

This chain uses TRBV10-3 with TRBJ1-5; D may be TRBD1 (5 bases). Germline V lookup: CDR1 ENHRY, CDR2 SYGVKD. The CDR3 consists of 13 residues. The V gene lost 8 bases and the J gene lost 3 bases, with 11 bases spanning the gap. CDR3 region: CAIGGGANQPQHF. CDR3 nucleotide sequence: TGTGCCATCGGGGGAGGGGCCAATCAGCCCCAGCATTTT.

CDR3 coding DNA: TGTGCCAGCAGTTCCCTCGGGACGGCCTATGGCTACACCTTC. Its translation is CASSSLGTAYGYTF. The V and J genes are TRBV25-1 and TRBJ1-2, with D tentatively TRBD1 (5 bases). The CDR3 sequence is 14 residues long. The V gene's germline CDR1 is MGHDK and CDR2 SYGVNS. Trimming stripped 5 bases from V and 4 bases from J, with 14 bases between.

Details on this clone: Other DNA sequences in this specimen translate into the identical CDR3. The CDR3 region has the DNA TGTGCCAGCTCACCAAGGACCGGGGAGCTGTTTTTT. It is translated as CASSPRTGELFF. The J gene is TRBJ2-2, the V gene TRBV18, with unresolved D. The CDR3 has 12 amino acids. Per germline, CDR1 KGHSH and CDR2 LQKENI. The V end was cut by 2 bases, the J end by 5 bases, with 3 bases between.